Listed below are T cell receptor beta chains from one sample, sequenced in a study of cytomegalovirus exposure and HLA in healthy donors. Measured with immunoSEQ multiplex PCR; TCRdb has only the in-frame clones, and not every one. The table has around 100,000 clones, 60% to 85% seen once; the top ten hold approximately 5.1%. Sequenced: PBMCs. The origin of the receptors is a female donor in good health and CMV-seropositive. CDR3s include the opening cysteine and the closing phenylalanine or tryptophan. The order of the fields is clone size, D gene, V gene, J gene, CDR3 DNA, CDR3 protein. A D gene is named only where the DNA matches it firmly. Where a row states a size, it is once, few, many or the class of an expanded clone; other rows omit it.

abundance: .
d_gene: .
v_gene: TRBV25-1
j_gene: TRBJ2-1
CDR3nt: TGTGCCAGCAGTGAATCGGGAGCGGGTTTTTACAATGAGCAGTTCTTC
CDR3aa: CASSESGAGFYNEQFF

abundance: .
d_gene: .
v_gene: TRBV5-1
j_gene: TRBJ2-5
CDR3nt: TGCGCCAGCAGCTTGGATCGGGGAACCACGTCCGAGACCCAGTACTTC
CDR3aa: CASSLDRGTTSETQYF

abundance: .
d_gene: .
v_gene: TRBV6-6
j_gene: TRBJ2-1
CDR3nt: TGTGCCAGCAGTCATACAGGGAGTGAGCAGTTCTTC
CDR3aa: CASSHTGSEQFF

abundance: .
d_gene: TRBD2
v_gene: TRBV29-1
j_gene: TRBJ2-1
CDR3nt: TGCAGCGTTGAAGATAGCTTGACTAGCGGGACGGTTGAGCAGTTCTTC
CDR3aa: CSVEDSLTSGTVEQFF

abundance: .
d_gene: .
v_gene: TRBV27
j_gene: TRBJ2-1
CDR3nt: TGTGCCAGCCGAGCATCGGGCGGGAATGAGCAGTTCTTC
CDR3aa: CASRASGGNEQFF

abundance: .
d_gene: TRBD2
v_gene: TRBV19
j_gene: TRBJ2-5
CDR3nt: TGTGCCAGTAGTATAGGGTCCCTAGCGGGGGGGCTTGAGACCCAGTACTTC
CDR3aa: CASSIGSLAGGLETQYF

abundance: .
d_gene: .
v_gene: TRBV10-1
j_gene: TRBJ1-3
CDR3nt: TGCGCCAGCATCCGCTCTGGAAACACCATATATTTT
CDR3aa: CASIRSGNTIYF

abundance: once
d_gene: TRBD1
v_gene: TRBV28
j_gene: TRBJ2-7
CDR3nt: TGTGCCAGCAGCTCCGGGACAGGACTCACCTACGAGCAGTACTTC
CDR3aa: CASSSGTGLTYEQYF

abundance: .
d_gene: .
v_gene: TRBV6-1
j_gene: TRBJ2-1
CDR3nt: TGTGCCAGCAGTGAAGGGCGGCGGACCTACAATGAGCAGTTCTTC
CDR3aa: CASSEGRRTYNEQFF

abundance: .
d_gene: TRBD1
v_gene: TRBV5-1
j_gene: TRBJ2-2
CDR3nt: TGCGCCAGCAGCCGGACAGGGGTTGGCACCGGGGAGCTGTTTTTT
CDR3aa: CASSRTGVGTGELFF

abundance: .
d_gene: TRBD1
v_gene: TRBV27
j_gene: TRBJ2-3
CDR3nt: TGTGCCAGCAGTCTGACCCCGACAGGGGCCCGGGATACGCAGTATTTT
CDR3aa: CASSLTPTGARDTQYF

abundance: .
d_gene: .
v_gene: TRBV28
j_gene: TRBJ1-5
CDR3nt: TGTGCCAGTCGTGGCAGTCCAAGCAATCAGCCCCAGCATTTT
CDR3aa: CASRGSPSNQPQHF

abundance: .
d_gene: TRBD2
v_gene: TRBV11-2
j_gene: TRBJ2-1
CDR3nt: TGTGCCAGCAGCCTATCGGGGGGGCGGAATGAGCAGTTCTTC
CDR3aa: CASSLSGGRNEQFF

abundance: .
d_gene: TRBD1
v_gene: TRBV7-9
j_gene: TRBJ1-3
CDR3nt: TGTGCCAGCAGCACAGGGGGCCCTGGAAACACCATATATTTT
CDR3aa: CASSTGGPGNTIYF

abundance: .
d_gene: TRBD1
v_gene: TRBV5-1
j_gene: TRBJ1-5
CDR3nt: TGCGCCAGCAGCTTCACCACAGGGGGAGATCAGCCCCAGCATTTT
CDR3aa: CASSFTTGGDQPQHF

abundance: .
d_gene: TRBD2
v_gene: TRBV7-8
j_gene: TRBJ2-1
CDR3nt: TGTGCCAGCAGCTTACGCGGCGGGAGTTACAATGAGCAGTTCTTC
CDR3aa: CASSLRGGSYNEQFF

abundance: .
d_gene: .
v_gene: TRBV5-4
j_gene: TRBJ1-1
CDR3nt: TGTGCCAGCAACCCCCTAGCCGGGGGTACAGCTTTCTTT
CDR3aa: CASNPLAGGTAFF

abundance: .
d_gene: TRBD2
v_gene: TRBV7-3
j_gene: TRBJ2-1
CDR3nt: TGTGCCAGCAGCCCCCGCAAGACTAGCAGAAGCTCCTACAATGAGCAGTTCTTC
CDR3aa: CASSPRKTSRSSYNEQFF

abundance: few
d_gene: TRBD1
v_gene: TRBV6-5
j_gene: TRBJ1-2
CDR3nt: TGTGCCAGCAGTTATCGAGCGACAGGGACTGGCGGCTACACCTTC
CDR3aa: CASSYRATGTGGYTF

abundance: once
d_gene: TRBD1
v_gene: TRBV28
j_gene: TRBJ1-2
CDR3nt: TGTGCCAGCAGGGGGACAGGCTACGCCTATGGCTACACCTTC
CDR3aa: CASRGTGYAYGYTF

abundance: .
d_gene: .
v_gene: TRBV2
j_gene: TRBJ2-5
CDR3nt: TGTGCCAGCAGAAGGACAGACAAGATGACCCAGTACTTC
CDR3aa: CASRRTDKMTQYF

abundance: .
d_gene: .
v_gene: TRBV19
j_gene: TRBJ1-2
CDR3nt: TGTGCCAGTACAGGGCTCTCCCCTAACTATGGCTACACCTTC
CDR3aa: CASTGLSPNYGYTF

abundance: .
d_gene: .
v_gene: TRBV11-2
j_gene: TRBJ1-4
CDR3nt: TGTGCCAGCAGCTTAGATCTGACAGGCGGGGAAAAACTGTTTTTT
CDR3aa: CASSLDLTGGEKLFF

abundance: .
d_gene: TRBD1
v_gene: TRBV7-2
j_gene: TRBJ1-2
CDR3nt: TGTGCCAGCAGCCGAGAGCGGGGAGGGACAGGGGGCTACACCTTC
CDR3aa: CASSRERGGTGGYTF

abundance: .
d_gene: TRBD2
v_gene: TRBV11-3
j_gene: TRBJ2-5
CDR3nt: TGTGCCAGCAGCCCCGGAGGATCACTAGCGGGAGGGCCCGGGGAGACCCAGTACTTC
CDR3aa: CASSPGGSLAGGPGETQYF

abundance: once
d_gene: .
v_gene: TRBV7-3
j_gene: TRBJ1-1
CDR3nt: TGTGCCAGCAGCTTAAGGGGAAGGGGGAACACTGAAGCTTTCTTT
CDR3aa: CASSLRGRGNTEAFF

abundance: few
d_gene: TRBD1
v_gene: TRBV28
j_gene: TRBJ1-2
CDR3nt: TGTGCCAGCAGTTCTAGGACAGGGTTCAACTATGGCTACACCTTC
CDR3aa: CASSSRTGFNYGYTF

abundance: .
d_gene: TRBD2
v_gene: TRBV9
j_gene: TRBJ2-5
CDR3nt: TGTGCCAGCAGCGGTAGTGGAGGACTAGCGGAGGGGACCCAGTACTTC
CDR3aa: CASSGSGGLAEGTQYF

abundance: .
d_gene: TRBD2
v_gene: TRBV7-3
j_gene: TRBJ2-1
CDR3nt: TGTGCCAGCAGCTCATCGGGACTAGCGGGGAGAAACAATGAGCAGTTCTTC
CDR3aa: CASSSSGLAGRNNEQFF

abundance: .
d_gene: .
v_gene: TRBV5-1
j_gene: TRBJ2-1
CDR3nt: TGCGCCAGCAGAGGAGGGGTTGATGAGCAGTTCTTC
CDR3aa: CASRGGVDEQFF

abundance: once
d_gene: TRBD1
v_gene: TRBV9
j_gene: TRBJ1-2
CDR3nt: TGTGCCAGCAGCGTAGGTCCTCAAGGAGGGGGCCAGGGCGGCTACACCTTC
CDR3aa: CASSVGPQGGGQGGYTF

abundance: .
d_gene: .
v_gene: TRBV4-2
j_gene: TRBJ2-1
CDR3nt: TGTGCCAGCAGCCAAGTTAACGTCGGGGATGAGCAGTTCTTC
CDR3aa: CASSQVNVGDEQFF

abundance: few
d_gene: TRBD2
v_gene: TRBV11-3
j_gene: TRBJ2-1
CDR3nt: TGTGCCAGCAGCTTAGATTCCCCTAGCGGGGGGGCCACGGATGAGCAGTTCTTC
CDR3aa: CASSLDSPSGGATDEQFF

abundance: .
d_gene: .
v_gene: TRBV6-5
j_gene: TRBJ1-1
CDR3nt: TGTGCCAGCAGCACCGGGAACACTGAAGCTTTCTTT
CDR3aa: CASSTGNTEAFF

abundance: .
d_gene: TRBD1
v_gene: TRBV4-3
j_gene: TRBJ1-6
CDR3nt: TGCGCCAGCAGCCAAGATAATCAGGGGGGATCACCCCTCCACTTT
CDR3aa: CASSQDNQGGSPLHF

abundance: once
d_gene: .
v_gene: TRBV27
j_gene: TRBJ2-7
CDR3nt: TGTGCCAGCAGTTTACAGGGGACCCGCTACGAGCAGTACTTC
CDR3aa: CASSLQGTRYEQYF

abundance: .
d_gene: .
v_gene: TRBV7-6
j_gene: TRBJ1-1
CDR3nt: TGTGCCAGCAGCTTAGGGGGGCGCTTGAACACTGAAGCTTTCTTT
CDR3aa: CASSLGGRLNTEAFF

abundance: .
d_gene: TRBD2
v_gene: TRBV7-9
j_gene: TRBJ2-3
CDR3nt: TGTGCCAGCAGCCGTACTAGCGGAGGCACAGATACGCAGTATTTT
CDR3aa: CASSRTSGGTDTQYF

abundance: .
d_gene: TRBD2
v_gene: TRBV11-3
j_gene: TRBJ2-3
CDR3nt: TGTGCCAGCAGCCCCGTGGCGGGAGGTACATCGACAGATACGCAGTATTTT
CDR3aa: CASSPVAGGTSTDTQYF

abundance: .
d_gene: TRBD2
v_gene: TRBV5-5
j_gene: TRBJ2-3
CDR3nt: TGTGCCAGCAGCTTGAGGCTAGCGGGAGGGAAGACAGATACGCAGTATTTT
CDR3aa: CASSLRLAGGKTDTQYF